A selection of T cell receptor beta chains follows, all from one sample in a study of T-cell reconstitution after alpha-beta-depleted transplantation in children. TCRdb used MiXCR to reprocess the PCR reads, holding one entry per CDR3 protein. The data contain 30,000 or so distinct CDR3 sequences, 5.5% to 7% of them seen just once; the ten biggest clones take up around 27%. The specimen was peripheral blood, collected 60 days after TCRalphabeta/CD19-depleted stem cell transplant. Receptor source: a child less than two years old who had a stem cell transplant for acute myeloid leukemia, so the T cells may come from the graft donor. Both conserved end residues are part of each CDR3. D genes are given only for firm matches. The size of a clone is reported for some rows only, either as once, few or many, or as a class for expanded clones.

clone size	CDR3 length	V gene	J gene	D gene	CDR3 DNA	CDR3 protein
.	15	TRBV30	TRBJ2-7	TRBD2	TGTGCCTGGAGCACCGGAGGACTAGCGAGGAACGAGCAGTACTTC	CAWSTGGLARNEQYF
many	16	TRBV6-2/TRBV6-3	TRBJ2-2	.	TGTGCCAGCAGTTTGCCTAAGAGACTGAACACCGGGGAGCTGTTTTTT	CASSLPKRLNTGELFF
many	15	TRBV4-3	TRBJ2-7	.	TGCGCCAGCAGCCAAAACTCGGGCAGCAACTACGAGCAGTACTTC	CASSQNSGSNYEQYF
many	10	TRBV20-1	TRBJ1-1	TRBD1	TGCAGTGCCAGGGACAGGGAAGCTTTCTTT	CSARDREAFF
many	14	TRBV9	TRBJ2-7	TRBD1	TGTGCCAGCAGCCAGGACAGGGGGTCCTACGAGCAGTACTTC	CASSQDRGSYEQYF
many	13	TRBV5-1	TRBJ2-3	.	TGCGCCAGCAGCTTGAGGGGTATAGATACGCAGTATTTT	CASSLRGIDTQYF
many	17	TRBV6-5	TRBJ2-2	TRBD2	TGTGCCAGCAGTTACGCCCTAGCGGGGGCCTACACCGGGGAGCTGTTTTTT	CASSYALAGAYTGELFF
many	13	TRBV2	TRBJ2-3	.	TGTGCCAGCATCGGACTCCGCACAGATACGCAGTATTTT	CASIGLRTDTQYF
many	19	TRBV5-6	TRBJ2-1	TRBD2	TGTGCCAGCAGCACCTGGGCCGGGGGACTAGCGGTGGATCTAAATGAGCAGTTCTTC	CASSTWAGGLAVDLNEQFF
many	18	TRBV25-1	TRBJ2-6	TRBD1	TGTGCCATCGTCGTCCCGGGACAGGGGGCATCTGGGGCCAACGTCCTGACTTTC	CAIVVPGQGASGANVLTF
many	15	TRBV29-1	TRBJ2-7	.	TGCAGCGGCTGGCTGGTGACAGCGAATAATTACGAGCAGTACTTC	CSGWLVTANNYEQYF
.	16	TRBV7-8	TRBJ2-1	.	TGTGCCAGCAGCTTAGGTACAGCGGCGTCCTACAATGAGCAGTTCTTC	CASSLGTAASYNEQFF
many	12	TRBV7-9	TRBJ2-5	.	TGTGCCAGCACCTACCTTCAAGAGACCCAGTACTTC	CASTYLQETQYF
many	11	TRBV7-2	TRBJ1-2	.	TGTGCCAGCAGCCCATGGACAGCCGACACCTTC	CASSPWTADTF
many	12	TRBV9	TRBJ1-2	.	TGTGCCAGCAGGAGCGGTGTCTATGGCTACACCTTC	CASRSGVYGYTF
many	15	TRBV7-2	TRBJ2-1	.	TGTGCCAGCAGCTTGCCGGGGGCCTCCTACAATGAGCAGTTCTTC	CASSLPGASYNEQFF
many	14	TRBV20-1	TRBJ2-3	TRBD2	TGCAGTGCTACAAGGACTAGCGGTCACGATACGCAGTATTTT	CSATRTSGHDTQYF